The clone carrying this TCR beta chain was found a few times. Antigen unknown. The data were taken from a study of human T cells and chemical hapten exposure. Study-level information: Minor pooled library volume differences mainly drove per-sample TCR yield variation.

Looked up from germline, CDR1 is LGHDT and CDR2 is YNNKEL (reference sequence). This CDR3 is built from 15 residues. V was trimmed by 5 bases and J by 0 bases, leaving 10 bases between them. Regarding the study as a whole: TCRs exceeding a frequency of 1 in 1000 stayed unchanged under DPC sensitization.

Unique molecular identifiers were affixed to discrete cDNA molecules within the library. As handled by the study authors: Samples held a median of around 96,000 TCRs, range about 20,000–690,600. Via MiXCR, TCRdb re-called the RACE reads, giving one row per CDR3 protein. The V and J calls here are based on TCRdb, not the publication. Here the sample spans approximately 59,000 distinct CDR3 sequences, around 6.5% being singletons. Documented time point: healthy volunteer bleed at 6 weeks. Before extraction, the whole blood was not fractionated, and total RNA was taken from it. Sequencing was carried out using whole blood. V and J are TRBV3-1 and TRBJ1-4, with a tentative D call TRBD1 (6 bases). The clonotype originates from a female donor in good health. Some clones in this sample may be carry-over from other donors' samples. The CDR3 protein is CASSEQGTTNEKLFF. CDR3 DNA sequence: TGTGCCAGCAGCGAACAGGGCACAACTAATGAAAAACTGTTTTTT. The variable domain in full, completed from reference TRBV3-1 and TRBJ1-4, reads DTAVSQTPKYLVTQMGNDKSIKCEQNLGHDTMYWYKQDSKKFLKIMFSYNNKELIINETVPNRFSPKSPDKAHLNLHINSLELGDSAVYFCASSEQGTTNEKLFFGSGTQLSVL.